This entry concerns a single T cell receptor (beta chain). Its antigen is not identified. TCRdb itself ran the 5' RACE reads through MiXCR, one entry per CDR3 protein. This sample carries hundreds of thousands of distinct CDR3 sequences, roughly 18% of them seen once, and the ten largest clones take around a fifth. This record comes from a study of T-cell memory formation after mild COVID-19. About the research overall: TCR clusters showed largely donor specificity.

General study results and limits: Clones contracting across day 15 to 85 had a balanced CD4/CD8 profile; later expanding clones leaned CD4+. CD4+ contracting clones were mainly CM and EM; CD8+ ones, EMRA.

This clonotype originated in a man aged 18 to 30 who had mild COVID-19 (a few samples of this study predate the infection). Cell type and time point are not known. The sequenced sample consisted of PBMCs or a T cell subset sorted from them (not recorded which).

The CDR3, as DNA: TGTGCCAGCAGCCCAGACCAGGGCCTCCAGTGGCCCCAGCATTTT. Amino acid sequence: CASSPDQGLQWPQHF. The genes are TRBV11-2 and TRBJ1-5, with a tentative D call TRBD1 (5 bases). The V gene lost 5 bases and the J gene lost 9 bases, with 20 bases spanning the gap. CDR1 and CDR2 (germline): SGHAT, FQNNGV. This CDR3 has 15 residues.